This T cell receptor beta chain emerged from a study of blood T cell repertoires in COVID-19. At the level of the study: The origin of the acute and convalescent COVID-19 samples was the United States, Italy and Spain. In each case, the material was cDNA or gDNA derived from T cells, B-cell-depleted T cells, or PBMCs.

In the authors' workflow: Amplification of reference gene primers was used by the study to estimate nucleated cell counts. Sequenced by immunoSEQ multiplex PCR; TCRdb stores in-frame clones only, minus some. That table is the source of V, J and clone size, and D and trimming were worked out from the DNA. Of roughly 370,000 clones listed, around nine tenths are singletons. This clone occurred once. The specimen was PBMCs or T cells enriched from blood (not recorded which). This TCR was sampled from a woman aged 45-65 years who had recovered from COVID-19.

The CDR3 DNA reads TGTGCCAGCAGCCGACCTCCGGAGGATGGCTACACCTTC. Translation: CASSRPPEDGYTF. The chain couples TRBV5-6 to TRBJ1-2, with D unresolved. In germline, CDR1 is SGHDT, CDR2 YYEEEE. Trimming shortened V by 4 bases and J by 6 bases, and 13 bases separated the two germline ends. This CDR3 contains 13 residues. The full variable domain, in which reference TRBV5-6 and TRBJ1-2 provide the parts outside the CDR3, is DAGVTQSPTHLIKTRGQQVTLRCSPKSGHDTVSWYQQALGQGPQFIFQYYEEEERQRGNFPDRFSGHQFPNYSSELNVNALLLGDSALYLCASSRPPEDGYTFGSGTRLTVV.